The entry below gives a single T cell receptor (beta chain) sequence along with its context. This entry belongs to a study of blood T cell repertoires in COVID-19. Overall study context: Donors in the United States, Italy and Spain gave samples during acute or convalescent COVID-19. T cells, B-cell-depleted T cells, or PBMCs supplied cDNA or gDNA.

V lost 4 bases to trimming and J lost 9 bases, with 18 bases between them. Germline CDR1 and CDR2: SGDLS and YYNGEE. The length of the CDR3 is 14 residues. As originally analysed: The assay estimated nucleated cells by amplifying reference gene primers. Clones were sequenced by immunoSEQ multiplex PCR, and TCRdb holds only the in-frame ones, with some missing. The DNA was the basis for D and trimming; V, J and clone size are from that table. This table has 250,000 to 300,000 clones, around 80% appearing once. Sequencing was carried out using peripheral blood. The TCR was taken from a man in his fifties or sixties with acute or convalescent COVID-19. V is TRBV9 and J is TRBJ2-3; no firm D call. The CDR3 bases are TGTGCCAGCAGCCTAGATACTACCCCCTGGACGCAGTATTTT. Amino acid sequence: CASSLDTTPWTQYF.